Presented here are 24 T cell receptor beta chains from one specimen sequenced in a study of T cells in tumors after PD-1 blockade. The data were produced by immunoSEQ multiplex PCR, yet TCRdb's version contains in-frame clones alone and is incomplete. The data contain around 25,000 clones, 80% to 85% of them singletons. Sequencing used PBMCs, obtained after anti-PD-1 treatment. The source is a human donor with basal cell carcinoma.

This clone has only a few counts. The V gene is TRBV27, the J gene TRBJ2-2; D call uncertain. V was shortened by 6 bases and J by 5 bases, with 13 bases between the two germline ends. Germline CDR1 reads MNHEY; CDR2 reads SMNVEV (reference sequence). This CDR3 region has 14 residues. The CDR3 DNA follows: TGTGCCAGCAGGGGTAGGGTCACGACCGGGGAGCTGTTTTTT. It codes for CASRGRVTTGELFF.

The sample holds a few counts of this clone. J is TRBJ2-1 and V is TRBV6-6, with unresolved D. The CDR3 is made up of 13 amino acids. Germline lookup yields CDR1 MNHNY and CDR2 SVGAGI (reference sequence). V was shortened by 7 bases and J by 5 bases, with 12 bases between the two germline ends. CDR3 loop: CASTNARNNEQFF. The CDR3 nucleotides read TGTGCCAGCACTAACGCCCGAAACAATGAGCAGTTCTTC.

CDR3 sequence reads: CASRETGGQTYGYTF. The CDR3 coding sequence is TGTGCCAGCAGGGAGACGGGGGGACAGACCTATGGCTACACCTTC. The chain recombines TRBV5-6 with TRBJ1-2, with 7 bases matching TRBD1. V gave up 5 bases and J gave up 4 bases; unmatched junction bases: 11. Germline V gene data show CDR1 as SGHDT and CDR2 as YYEEEE. This CDR3 is built from 15 residues.

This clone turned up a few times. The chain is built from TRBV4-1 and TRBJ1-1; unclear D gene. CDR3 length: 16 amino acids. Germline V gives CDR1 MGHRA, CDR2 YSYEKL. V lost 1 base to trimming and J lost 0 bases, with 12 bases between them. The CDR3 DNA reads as TGCGCCAGCAGCCAAGGCCCGGACGGCGTGAACACTGAAGCTTTCTTT. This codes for CASSQGPDGVNTEAFF.

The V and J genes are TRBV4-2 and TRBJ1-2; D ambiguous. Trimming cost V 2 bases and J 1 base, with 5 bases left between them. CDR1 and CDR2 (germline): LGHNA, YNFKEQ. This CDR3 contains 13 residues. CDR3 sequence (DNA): TGTGCCAGCAGCCAACAGGTTAACTATGGCTACACCTTC. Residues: CASSQQVNYGYTF.

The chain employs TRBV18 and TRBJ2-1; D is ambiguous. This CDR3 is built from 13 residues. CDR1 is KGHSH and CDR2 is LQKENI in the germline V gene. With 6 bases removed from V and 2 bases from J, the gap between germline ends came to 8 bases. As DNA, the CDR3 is TGTGCCAGCTCCGAAAATACCTACAATGAGCAGTTCTTC. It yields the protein CASSENTYNEQFF. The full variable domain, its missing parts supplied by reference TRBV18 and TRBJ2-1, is NAGVMQNPRHLVRRRGQEARLRCSPMKGHSHVYWYRQLPEEGLKFMVYLQKENIIDESGMPKERFSAEFPKEGPSILRIQQVVRGDSAAYFCASSENTYNEQFFGPGTRLTVL.

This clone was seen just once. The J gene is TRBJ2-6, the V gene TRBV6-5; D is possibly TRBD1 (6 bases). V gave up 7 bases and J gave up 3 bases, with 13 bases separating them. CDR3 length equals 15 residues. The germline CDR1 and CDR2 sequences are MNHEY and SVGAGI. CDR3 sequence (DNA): TGTGCCAGCACTAAGGACAGTAGTGGGGCCAACGTCCTGACTTTC. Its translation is CASTKDSSGANVLTF.

The CDR3 DNA sequence: TGTGCCAGCGGGGACAGCTATCAGCCCCAGCATTTT. Residues: CASGDSYQPQHF. The chain employs TRBV27 and TRBJ1-5; 7 nucleotides line up with TRBD1. This CDR3 is built from 12 residues. Trimming cost V 8 bases and J 5 bases; bases outside gene matches: 3. CDR1 and CDR2 from the germline V gene are MNHEY and SMNVEV (reference sequence).

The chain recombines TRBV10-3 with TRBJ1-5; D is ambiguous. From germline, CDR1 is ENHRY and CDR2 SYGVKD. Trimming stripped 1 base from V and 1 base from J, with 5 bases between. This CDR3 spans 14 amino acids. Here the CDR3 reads CAISELGSNQPQHF. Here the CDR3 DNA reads TGTGCCATCAGTGAGTTGGGGAGCAATCAGCCCCAGCATTTT.

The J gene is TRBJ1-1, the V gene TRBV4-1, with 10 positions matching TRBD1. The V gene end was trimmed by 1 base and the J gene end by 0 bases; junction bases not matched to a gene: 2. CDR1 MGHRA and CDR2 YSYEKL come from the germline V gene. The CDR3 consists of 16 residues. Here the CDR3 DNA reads TGCGCCAGCAGCCAAGGACAGGGGGCCATGAACACTGAAGCTTTCTTT. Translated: CASSQGQGAMNTEAFF.

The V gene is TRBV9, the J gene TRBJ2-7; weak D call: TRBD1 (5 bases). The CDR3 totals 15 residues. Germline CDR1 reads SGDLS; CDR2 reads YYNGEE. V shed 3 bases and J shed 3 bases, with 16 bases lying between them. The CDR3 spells CASSAIDSPVYEQYF. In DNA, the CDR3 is TGTGCCAGCAGCGCAATAGACAGCCCAGTCTACGAGCAGTACTTC.

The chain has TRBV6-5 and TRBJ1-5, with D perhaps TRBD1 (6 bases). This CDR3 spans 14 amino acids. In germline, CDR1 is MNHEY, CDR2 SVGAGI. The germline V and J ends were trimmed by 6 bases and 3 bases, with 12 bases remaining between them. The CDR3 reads CASSLDRTNQPQHF. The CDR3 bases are TGTGCCAGCAGCCTCGACAGGACCAATCAGCCCCAGCATTTT.

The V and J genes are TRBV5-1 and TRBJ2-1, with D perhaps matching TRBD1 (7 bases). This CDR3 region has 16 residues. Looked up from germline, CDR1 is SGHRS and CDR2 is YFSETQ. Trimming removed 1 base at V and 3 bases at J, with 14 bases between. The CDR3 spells CASSLQGGKIYNEQFF. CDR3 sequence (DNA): TGCGCCAGCAGCTTGCAGGGGGGAAAAATCTACAATGAGCAGTTCTTC.

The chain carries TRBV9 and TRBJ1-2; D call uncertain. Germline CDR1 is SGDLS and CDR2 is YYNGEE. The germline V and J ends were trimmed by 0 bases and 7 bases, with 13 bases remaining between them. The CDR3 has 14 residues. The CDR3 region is CASSVANQEGGYTF. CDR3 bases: TGTGCCAGCAGCGTAGCTAATCAGGAGGGTGGCTACACCTTC.

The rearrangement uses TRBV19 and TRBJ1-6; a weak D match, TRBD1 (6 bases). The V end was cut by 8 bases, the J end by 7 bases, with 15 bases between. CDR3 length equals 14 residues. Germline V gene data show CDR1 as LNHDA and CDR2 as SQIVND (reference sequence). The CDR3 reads CASANTGWNSPLHF. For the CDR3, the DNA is TGTGCCAGTGCTAATACAGGGTGGAATTCACCCCTCCACTTT.

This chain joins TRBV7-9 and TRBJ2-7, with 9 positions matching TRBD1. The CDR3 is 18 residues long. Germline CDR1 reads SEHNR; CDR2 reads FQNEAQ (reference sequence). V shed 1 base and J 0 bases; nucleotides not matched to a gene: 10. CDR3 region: CASSLVRTGDISSYEQYF. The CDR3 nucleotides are TGTGCCAGCAGCTTAGTCAGGACAGGGGACATCAGCTCCTACGAGCAGTACTTC.

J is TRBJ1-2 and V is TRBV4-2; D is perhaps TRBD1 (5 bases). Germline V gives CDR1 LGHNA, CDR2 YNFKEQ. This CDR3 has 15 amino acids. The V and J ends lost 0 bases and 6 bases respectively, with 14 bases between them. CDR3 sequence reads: CASSQEGPGTHGYTF. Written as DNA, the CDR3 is TGTGCCAGCAGCCAAGAGGGGCCGGGAACTCATGGCTACACCTTC.

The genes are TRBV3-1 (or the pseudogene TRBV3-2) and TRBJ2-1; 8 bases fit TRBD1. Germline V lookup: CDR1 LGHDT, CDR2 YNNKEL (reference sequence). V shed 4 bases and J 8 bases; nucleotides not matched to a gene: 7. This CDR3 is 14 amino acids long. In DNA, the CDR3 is TGTGCCAGCAGCCGAAGGACAGGGATGGATGAGCAGTTCTTC. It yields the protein CASSRRTGMDEQFF.

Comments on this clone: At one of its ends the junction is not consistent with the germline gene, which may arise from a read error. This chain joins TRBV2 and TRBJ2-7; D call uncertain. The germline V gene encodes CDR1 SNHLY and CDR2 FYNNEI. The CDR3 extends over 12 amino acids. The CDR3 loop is CASSTPSHEQYF. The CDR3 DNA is TGTGCCAGCAGTACGCCCTCCCACGAGCAGTACTTC.

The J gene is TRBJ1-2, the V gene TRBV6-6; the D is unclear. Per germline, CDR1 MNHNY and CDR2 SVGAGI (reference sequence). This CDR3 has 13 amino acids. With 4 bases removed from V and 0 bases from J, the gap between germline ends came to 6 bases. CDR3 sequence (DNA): TGTGCCAGCAGTTCGAGTGCTAACTATGGCTACACCTTC. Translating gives CASSSSANYGYTF.

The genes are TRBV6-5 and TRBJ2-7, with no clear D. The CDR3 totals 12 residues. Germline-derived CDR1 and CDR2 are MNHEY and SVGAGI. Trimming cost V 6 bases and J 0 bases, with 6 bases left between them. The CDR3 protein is CASSSNSYEQYF. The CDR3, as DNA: TGTGCCAGCAGCTCTAACTCCTACGAGCAGTACTTC.

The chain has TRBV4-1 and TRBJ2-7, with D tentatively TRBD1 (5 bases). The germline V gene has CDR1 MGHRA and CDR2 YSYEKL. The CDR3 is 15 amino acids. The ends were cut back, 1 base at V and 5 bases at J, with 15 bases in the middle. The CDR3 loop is CASSQVQGTLHEQYF. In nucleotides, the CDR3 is TGCGCCAGCAGCCAAGTCCAGGGTACCCTCCACGAGCAGTACTTC.

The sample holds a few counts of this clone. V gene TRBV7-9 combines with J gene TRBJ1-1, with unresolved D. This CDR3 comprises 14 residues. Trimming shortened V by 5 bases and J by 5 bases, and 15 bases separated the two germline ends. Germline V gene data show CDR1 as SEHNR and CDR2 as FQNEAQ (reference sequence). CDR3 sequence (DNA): TGTGCCAGCAGCAATCGGCTTGGACCGACTGAAGCTTTCTTT. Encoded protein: CASSNRLGPTEAFF.

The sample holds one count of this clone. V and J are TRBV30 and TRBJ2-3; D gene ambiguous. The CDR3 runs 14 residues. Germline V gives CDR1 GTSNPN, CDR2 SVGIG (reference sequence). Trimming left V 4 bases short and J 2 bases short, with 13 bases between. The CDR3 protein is CAWKPAYATDTQYF. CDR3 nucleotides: TGTGCCTGGAAACCAGCGTATGCCACAGATACGCAGTATTTT.